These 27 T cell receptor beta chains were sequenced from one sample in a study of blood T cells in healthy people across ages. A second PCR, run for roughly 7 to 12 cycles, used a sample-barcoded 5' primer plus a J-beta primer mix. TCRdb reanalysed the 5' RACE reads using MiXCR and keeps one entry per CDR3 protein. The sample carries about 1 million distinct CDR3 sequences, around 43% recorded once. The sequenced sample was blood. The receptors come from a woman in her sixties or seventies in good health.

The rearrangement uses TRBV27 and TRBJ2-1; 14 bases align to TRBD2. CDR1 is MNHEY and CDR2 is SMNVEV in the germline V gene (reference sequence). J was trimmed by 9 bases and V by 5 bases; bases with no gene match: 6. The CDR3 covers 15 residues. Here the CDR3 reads CASSGGLAGVGEQFF. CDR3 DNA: TGTGCCAGCAGTGGGGGACTAGCGGGAGTCGGTGAGCAGTTCTTC.

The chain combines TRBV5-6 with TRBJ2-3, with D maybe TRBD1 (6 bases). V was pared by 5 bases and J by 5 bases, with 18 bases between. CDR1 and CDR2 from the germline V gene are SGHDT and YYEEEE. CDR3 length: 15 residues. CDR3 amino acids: CASSQQGIVVDTQYF. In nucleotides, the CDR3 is TGTGCCAGCAGTCAACAGGGTATCGTCGTAGATACGCAGTATTTT.

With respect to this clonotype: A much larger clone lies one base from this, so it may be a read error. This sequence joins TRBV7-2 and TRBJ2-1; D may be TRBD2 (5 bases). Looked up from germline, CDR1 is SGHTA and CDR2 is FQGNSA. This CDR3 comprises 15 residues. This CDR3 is CASSWVVSSYNERYF. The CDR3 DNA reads TGTGCCAGCAGCTGGGTTGTTAGTTCCTACAATGAGCGGTACTTC.

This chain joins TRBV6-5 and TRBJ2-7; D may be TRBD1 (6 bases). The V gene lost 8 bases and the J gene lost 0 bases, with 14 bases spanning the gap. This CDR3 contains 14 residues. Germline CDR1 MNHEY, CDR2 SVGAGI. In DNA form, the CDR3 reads TGTGCCAGCTCGGGACAAACTTACTCCTACGAGCAGTACTTC. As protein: CASSGQTYSYEQYF.

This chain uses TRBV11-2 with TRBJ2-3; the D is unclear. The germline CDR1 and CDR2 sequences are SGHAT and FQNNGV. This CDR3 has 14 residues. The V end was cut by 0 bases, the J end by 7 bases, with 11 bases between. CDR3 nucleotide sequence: TGTGCCAGCAGCTTAGAGGCCATCAAAAATACGCAGTATTTT. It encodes CASSLEAIKNTQYF.

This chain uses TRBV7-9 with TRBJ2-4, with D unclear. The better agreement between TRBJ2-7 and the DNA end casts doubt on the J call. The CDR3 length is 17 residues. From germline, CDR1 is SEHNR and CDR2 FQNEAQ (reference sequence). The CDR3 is CASSLEVVRYSPYEQYF. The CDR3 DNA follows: TGTGCCAGCAGCCTAGAGGTTGTTCGGTACAGTCCCTACGAGCAGTACTTC.

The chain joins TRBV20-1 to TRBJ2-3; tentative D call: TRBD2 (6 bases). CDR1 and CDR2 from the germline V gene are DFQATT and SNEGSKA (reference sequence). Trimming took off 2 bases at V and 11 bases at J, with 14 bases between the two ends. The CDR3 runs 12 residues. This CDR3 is CSARLEGLRQYF. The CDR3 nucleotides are TGCAGTGCTAGATTGGAGGGATTGAGGCAGTATTTT.

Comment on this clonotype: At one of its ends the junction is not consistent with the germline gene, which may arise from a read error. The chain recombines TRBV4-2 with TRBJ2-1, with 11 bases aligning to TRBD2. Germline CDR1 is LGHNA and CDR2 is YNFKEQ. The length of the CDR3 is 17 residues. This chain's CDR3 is CACSQEPSGRTNNEQFF. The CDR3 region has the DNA TGTGCCTGCAGCCAAGAGCCTAGCGGGAGGACCAACAATGAGCAGTTCTTC.

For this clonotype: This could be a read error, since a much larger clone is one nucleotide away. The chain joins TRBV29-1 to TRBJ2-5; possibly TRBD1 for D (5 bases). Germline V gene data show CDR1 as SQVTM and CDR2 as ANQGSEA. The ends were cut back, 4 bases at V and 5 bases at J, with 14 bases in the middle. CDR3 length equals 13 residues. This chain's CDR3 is CSVVRHPGETQYF. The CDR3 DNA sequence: TGCAGCGTTGTGCGACACCCAGGGGAGACCCAGTACTTC.

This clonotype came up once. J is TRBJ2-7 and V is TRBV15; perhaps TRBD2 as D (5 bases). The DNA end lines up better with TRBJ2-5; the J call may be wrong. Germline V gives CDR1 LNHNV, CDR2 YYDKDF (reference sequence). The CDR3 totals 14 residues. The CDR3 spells CATSRDSRGETQYF. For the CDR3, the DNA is TGTGCCACCAGCAGGGACTCCCGCGGGGAGACCCAGTACTTC.

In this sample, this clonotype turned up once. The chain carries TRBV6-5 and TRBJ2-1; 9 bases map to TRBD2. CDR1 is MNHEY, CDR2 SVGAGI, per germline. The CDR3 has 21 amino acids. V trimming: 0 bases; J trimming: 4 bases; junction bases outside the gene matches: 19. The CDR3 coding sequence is TGTGCCAGCAGTTACTCTATCACAGGGCGGTCTAGCGGGAATAAGTACAATGAGCAGTTCTTC. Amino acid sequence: CASSYSITGRSSGNKYNEQFF.

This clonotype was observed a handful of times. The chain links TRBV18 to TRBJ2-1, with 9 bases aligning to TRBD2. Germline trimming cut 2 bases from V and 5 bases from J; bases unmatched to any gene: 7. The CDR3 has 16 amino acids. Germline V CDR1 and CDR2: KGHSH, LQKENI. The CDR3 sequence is CASSPWREGNHNEQFF. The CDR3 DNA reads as TGTGCCAGCTCACCATGGCGGGAGGGCAACCACAATGAGCAGTTCTTC.

Here the CDR3 reads CASIPGGVSNQPQHF. As DNA, the CDR3 is TGTGCCAGCATCCCCGGGGGGGTTAGCAATCAGCCCCAGCATTTT. The chain links TRBV28 to TRBJ1-5, with D maybe TRBD1 (5 bases). Deletions cut 7 bases from V and 0 bases from J, with 13 bases between. The CDR3 is 15 residues long. CDR1 and CDR2 from the germline V gene are MDHEN and SYDVKM.

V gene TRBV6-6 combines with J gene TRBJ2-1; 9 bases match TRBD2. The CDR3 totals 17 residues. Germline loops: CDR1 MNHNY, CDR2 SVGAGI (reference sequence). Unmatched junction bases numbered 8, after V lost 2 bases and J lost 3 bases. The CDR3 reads CASSYRGLANRYNEQFF. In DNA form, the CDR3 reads TGTGCCAGCAGTTACAGGGGACTAGCTAATCGCTACAATGAGCAGTTCTTC.

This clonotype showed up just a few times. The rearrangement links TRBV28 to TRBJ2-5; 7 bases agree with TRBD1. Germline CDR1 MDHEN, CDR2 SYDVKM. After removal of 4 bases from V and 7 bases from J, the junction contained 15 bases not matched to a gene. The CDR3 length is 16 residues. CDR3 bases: TGTGCCAGCAGTTCCGCCAAGGGACAGCCTGCGGGGACCCAGTACTTC. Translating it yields CASSSAKGQPAGTQYF.

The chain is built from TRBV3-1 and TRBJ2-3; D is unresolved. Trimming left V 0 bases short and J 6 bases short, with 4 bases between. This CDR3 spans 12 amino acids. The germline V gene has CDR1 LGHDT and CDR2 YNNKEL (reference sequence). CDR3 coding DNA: TGTGCCAGCAGCCAAGACGATGATACGCAGTATTTT. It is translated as CASSQDDDTQYF.

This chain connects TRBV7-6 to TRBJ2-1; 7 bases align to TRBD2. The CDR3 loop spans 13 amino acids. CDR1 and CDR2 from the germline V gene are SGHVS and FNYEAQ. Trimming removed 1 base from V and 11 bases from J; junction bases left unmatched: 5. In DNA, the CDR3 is TGTGCCAGCAGCTTAGGGGGCAGCGGGAAGCAGTTCTTC. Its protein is CASSLGGSGKQFF.

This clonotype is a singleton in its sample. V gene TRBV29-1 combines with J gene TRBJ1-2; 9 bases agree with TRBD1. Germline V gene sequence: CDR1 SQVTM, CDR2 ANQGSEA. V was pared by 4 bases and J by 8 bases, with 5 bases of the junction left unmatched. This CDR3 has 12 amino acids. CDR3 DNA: TGCAGCGTTGGGGACAGGGCCTTAGGCTACACCTTC. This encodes CSVGDRALGYTF.

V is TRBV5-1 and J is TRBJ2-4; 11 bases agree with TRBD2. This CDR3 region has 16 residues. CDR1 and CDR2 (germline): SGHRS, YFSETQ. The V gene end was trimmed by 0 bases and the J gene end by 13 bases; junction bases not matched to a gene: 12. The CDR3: CASSLGQLAGGNEQYF. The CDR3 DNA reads TGCGCCAGCAGCTTGGGTCAGCTAGCGGGAGGCAATGAGCAGTACTTC.

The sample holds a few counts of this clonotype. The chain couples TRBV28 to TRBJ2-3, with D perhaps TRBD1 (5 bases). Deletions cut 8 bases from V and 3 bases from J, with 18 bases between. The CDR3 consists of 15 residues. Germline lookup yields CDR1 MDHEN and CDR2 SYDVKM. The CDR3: CASGSTRVWTDTQYF. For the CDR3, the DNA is TGTGCCAGCGGATCAACCAGGGTTTGGACAGATACGCAGTATTTT.

The CDR3 DNA follows: TGTGCCAGCAGCCCCTTTTATAATTCACCCCTCCACTTT. Amino acids: CASSPFYNSPLHF. This chain uses TRBV5-5 with TRBJ1-6; D uncertain. The germline V and J ends were trimmed by 4 bases and 4 bases, with 6 bases remaining between them. This CDR3 region has 13 residues. Germline CDR1 is SGHKS and CDR2 is YYEKEE (reference sequence). The entire variable domain, with the rest obtained from reference TRBV5-5 and TRBJ1-6, is as follows: DAGVTQSPTHLIKTRGQQVTLRCSPISGHKSVSWYQQVLGQGPQFIFQYYEKEERGRGNFPDRFSARQFPNYSSELNVNALLLGDSALYLCASSPFYNSPLHFGNGTRLTVT.

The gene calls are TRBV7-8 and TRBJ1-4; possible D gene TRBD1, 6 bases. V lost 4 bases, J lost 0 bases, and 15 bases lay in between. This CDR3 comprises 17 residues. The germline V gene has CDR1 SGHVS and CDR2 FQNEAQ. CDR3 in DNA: TGTGCCAGCAGCTCACCAGGGGCGGGAGCAACTAATGAAAAACTGTTTTTT. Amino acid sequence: CASSSPGAGATNEKLFF.

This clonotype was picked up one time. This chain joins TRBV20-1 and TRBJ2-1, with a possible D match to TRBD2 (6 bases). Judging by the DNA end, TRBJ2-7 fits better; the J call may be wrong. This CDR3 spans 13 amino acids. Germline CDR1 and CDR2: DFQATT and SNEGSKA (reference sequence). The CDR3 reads CSALALSYNEQYF. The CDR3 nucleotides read TGCAGTGCTCTAGCGCTTTCCTACAATGAGCAGTACTTC.

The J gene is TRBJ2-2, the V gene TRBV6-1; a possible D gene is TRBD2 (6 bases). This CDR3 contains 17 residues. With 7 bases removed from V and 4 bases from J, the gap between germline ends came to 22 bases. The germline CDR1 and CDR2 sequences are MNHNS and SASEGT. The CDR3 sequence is CASTLVSGRMGTGELFF. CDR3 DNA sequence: TGTGCCAGCACCCTCGTGTCAGGGAGGATGGGCACCGGGGAGCTGTTTTTT.

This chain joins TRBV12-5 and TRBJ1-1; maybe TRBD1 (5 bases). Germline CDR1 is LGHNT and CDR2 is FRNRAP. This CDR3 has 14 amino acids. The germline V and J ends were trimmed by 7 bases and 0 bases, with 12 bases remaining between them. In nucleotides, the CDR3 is TGTGCTAGTGCCCCAGACAGTATGAACACTGAAGCTTTCTTT. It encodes CASAPDSMNTEAFF.

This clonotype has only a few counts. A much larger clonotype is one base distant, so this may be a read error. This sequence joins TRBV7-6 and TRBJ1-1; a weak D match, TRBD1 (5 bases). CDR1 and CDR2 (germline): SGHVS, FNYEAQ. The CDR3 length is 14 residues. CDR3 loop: CASSVADRNTEAFF. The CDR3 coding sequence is TGTGCCAGCAGCGTAGCAGACAGAAACACTGAAGCTTTCTTT.

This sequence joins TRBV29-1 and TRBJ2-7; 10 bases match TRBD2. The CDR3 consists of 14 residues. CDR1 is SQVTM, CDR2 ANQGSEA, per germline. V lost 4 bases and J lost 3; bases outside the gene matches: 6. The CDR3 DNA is TGCAGCGTTGGGGGAGCGGGAGGGAACTACGAGCAGTACTTC. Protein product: CSVGGAGGNYEQYF.